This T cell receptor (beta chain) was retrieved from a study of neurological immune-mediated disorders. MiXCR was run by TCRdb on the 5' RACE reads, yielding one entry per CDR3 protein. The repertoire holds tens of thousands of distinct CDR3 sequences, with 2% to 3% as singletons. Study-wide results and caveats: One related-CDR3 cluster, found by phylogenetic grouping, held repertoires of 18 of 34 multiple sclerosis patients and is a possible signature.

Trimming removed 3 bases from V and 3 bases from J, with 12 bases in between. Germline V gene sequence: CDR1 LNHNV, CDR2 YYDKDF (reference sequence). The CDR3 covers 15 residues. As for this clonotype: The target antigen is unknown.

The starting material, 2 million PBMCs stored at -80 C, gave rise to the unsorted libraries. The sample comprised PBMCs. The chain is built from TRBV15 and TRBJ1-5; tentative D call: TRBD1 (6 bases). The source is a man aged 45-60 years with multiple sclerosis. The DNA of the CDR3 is TGTGCCACCAGCAGCCAGACAGGAAACAATCAGCCCCAGCATTTT. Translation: CATSSQTGNNQPQHF.